This section outlines one T cell receptor (beta chain) sequence together with its context. The PCR used 60 Vbeta and 13 Jbeta primers. This table comes from immunoSEQ multiplex PCR, and its TCRdb copy is limited to in-frame clones, with some not included. This sample has 150,000 or so clones; over 65% occur once, and the top ten carry approximately 4.3%. This sample was taken from a study of cytomegalovirus exposure and HLA in healthy donors. The germline CDR1 and CDR2 sequences are SEHNR and FQNEAQ (reference sequence). The CDR3 spans 15 residues. J lost 6 bases, V lost 5 bases, and 7 bases had no gene match.

This clonotype originated in a man between 18 and 35 years old in good health and CMV-seropositive. The rearrangement uses TRBV7-9 and TRBJ1-4; TRBD1 agrees at 9 bases. Sequences were obtained from PBMCs. CDR3 protein: CASSPGTGQYEKLFF. CDR3 DNA: TGTGCCAGCAGCCCCGGGACAGGGCAGTATGAAAAACTGTTTTTT.